The next 8 T cell receptor beta chains were all read from a single sample in a study of somatic mutations in cytotoxic T cells in rheumatoid arthritis. Profiled with immunoSEQ multiplex PCR; TCRdb holds only in-frame clones, not every one. The sample consists of roughly 8,200 clones, 65% to 75% of them appearing once. The sequencing input was CD8+ T cells sorted from blood. The receptors were sampled from an adult with rheumatoid arthritis.

The V gene is TRBV10-2, the J gene TRBJ2-7, with TRBD1 as a possible D gene (5 bases). The germline V gene encodes CDR1 WSHSY and CDR2 SAAADI. CDR3 length: 12 residues. Trimming took off 8 bases at V and 2 bases at J, with 10 bases between the two ends. The CDR3 DNA follows: TGCGCCAGCCAGGGTAAAGCCTACGAGCAGTACTTC. This translates into CASQGKAYEQYF.

CDR3 sequence: CASSLSLNQPQHF. The CDR3 DNA follows: TGTGCCAGCAGTTTATCCCTTAATCAGCCCCAGCATTTT. The chain combines TRBV27 with TRBJ1-5; D gene unclear. CDR3 length equals 13 residues. Trimming took 0 bases from V and 4 from J, leaving 4 bases between them. Germline V gene lookup returns CDR1 MNHEY and CDR2 SMNVEV (reference sequence).

The chain couples TRBV7-2 to TRBJ2-1; 8 nucleotides match TRBD2. CDR1 is SGHTA and CDR2 is FQGNSA in the germline V gene. V gave up 5 bases and J gave up 9 bases; unmatched junction bases: 3. The CDR3 is 12 amino acids. CDR3 sequence (DNA): TGTGCCAGCAGCCCCGGGGGGGTTGAGCAGTTCTTC. Residues: CASSPGGVEQFF.

The rearrangement links TRBV6-1 to TRBJ2-1; 10 nucleotides agree with TRBD2. This CDR3 contains 14 residues. After removal of 0 bases from V and 9 bases from J, the junction contained 2 bases not matched to a gene. The germline CDR1 and CDR2 sequences are MNHNS and SASEGT. CDR3 sequence (DNA): TGTGCCAGCAGTGAAGCGGCTAGCGGGAGTGAGCAGTTCTTC. This gives the protein CASSEAASGSEQFF.

V and J are TRBV10-3 and TRBJ1-1; D is perhaps TRBD1 (5 bases). Germline V lookup: CDR1 ENHRY, CDR2 SYGVKD. The CDR3 is 14 residues long. V dropped 6 bases and J dropped 1 base, with 12 bases sitting between them. CDR3 in DNA: TGTGCCATCAGAGGGGTGGCAGGGAACACTGAAGCTTTCTTT. Its translation is CAIRGVAGNTEAFF.

V gene TRBV9 combines with J gene TRBJ2-1; 14 positions match TRBD2. After removal of 3 bases from V and 8 bases from J, the junction contained 7 bases not matched to a gene. There are 16 residues in the CDR3. Per the germline V gene, CDR1 is SGDLS and CDR2 is YYNGEE. The CDR3 region has the DNA TGTGCCAGCAGCGACCGACTAGCGGGAGGGGGGGATGAGCAGTTCTTC. Translating gives CASSDRLAGGGDEQFF. Full variable domain (missing parts from reference TRBV9 and TRBJ2-1): DSGVTQTPKHLITATGQRVTLRCSPRSGDLSVYWYQQSLDQGLQFLIQYYNGEERAKGNILERFSAQQFPDLHSELNLSSLELGDSALYFCASSDRLAGGGDEQFFGPGTRLTVL.

This clone showed up just a few times. This chain connects TRBV28 to TRBJ2-7, with D perhaps being TRBD1 or TRBD2 (5 bases each). The V gene's germline CDR1 is MDHEN and CDR2 SYDVKM. There are 16 residues in the CDR3. V lost 1 base to trimming and J lost 2 bases, with 15 bases between them. This CDR3 is CASSLYPGDGTYEQYF. The DNA for the CDR3 is TGTGCCAGCAGTTTATACCCCGGGGACGGCACCTACGAGCAGTACTTC.

The chain links TRBV28 to TRBJ1-5; D is perhaps TRBD1 (6 bases). V was pared by 3 bases and J by 6 bases, with 12 bases between. CDR3 length equals 14 residues. CDR1 is MDHEN, CDR2 SYDVKM, per germline. CDR3 coding DNA: TGTGCCAGCAGTTTTGGGGGGGCGGGTCAGCCCCAGCATTTT. Translation gives CASSFGGAGQPQHF. The full variable domain, its missing parts supplied by reference TRBV28 and TRBJ1-5, is DVKVTQSSRYLVKRTGEKVFLECVQDMDHENMFWYRQDPGLGLRLIYFSYDVKMKEKGDIPEGYSVSREKKERFSLILESASTNQTSMYLCASSFGGAGQPQHFGDGTRLSIL.